This T cell receptor (beta chain) originates from a study of OX40 agonist ivuxolimab in advanced cancers. Study information: A male proportion of over 75% was recorded, with mean age 60 years and range roughly 23 to 79. Earlier anti-PD-1, anti-PD-L1 or anti-CTLA-4 therapy was permitted; 30% to 50% had received some. Findings and caveats of the study: Relative to CD4+, CD8+ T cells held more expanded clones on average. At 0.1 to 3.0 mg/kg, CD4+ and CD8+ blood T cells expanded clonally by week 6.

Profiling relied on immunoSEQ multiplex PCR, and the TCRdb table lists in-frame clones only, not all of them. Among tens of thousands of clones listed, more than 80% were seen once. Concerning this clone itself: Its antigen is not known.

Losses at the gene ends were 5 bases for V and 5 bases for J; bases not matched to a gene: 14. The CDR3 runs to 17 residues. Germline-derived CDR1 and CDR2 are PRHDT and FYEKMQ (reference sequence). The gene calls are TRBV13 and TRBJ1-3; 8 nucleotides line up with TRBD1. Material: CD4+ or CD8+ T cells sorted from blood, obtained in a trial of the OX40 agonist ivuxolimab. The TCR comes from an adult with an advanced solid tumor such as melanoma, head and neck, liver or kidney cancer. CDR3 nucleotide sequence: TGTGCCAGCAGCATCCTAACAGGGGGTTTGGAGAGAAACACCATATATTTT. Its protein product is CASSILTGGLERNTIYF.